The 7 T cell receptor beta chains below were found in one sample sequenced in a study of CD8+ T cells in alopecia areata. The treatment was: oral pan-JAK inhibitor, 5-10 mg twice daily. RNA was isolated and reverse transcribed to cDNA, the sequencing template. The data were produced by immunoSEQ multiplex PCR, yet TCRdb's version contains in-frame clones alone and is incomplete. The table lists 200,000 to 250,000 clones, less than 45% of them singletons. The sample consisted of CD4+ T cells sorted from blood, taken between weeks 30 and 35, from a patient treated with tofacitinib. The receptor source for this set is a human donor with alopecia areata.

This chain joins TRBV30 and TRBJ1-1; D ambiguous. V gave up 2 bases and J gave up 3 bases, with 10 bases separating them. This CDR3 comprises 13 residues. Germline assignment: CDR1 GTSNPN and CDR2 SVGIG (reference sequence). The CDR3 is CAWSSHGYTEAFF. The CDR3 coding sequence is TGTGCCTGGAGTTCCCACGGATACACTGAAGCTTTCTTT.

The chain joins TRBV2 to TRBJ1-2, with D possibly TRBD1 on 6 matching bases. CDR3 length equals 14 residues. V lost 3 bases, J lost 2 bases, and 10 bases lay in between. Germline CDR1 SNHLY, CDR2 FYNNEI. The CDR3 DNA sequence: TGTGCCAGCAGTGAGTTGGGGACAAACTATGGCTACACCTTC. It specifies CASSELGTNYGYTF.

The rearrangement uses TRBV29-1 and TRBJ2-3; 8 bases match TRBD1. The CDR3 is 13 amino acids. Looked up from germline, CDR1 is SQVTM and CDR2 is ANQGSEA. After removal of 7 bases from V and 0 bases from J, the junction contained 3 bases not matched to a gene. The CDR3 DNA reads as TGCAGCGCCAGGGGGCCCAGCACAGATACGCAGTATTTT. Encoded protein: CSARGPSTDTQYF.

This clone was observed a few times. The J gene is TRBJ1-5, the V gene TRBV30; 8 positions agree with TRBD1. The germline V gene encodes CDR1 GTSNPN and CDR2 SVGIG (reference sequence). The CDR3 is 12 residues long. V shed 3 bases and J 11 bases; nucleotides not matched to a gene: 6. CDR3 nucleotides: TGTGCCTGGAGAGGCCGGACAGGGACCCAGCATTTT. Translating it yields CAWRGRTGTQHF.

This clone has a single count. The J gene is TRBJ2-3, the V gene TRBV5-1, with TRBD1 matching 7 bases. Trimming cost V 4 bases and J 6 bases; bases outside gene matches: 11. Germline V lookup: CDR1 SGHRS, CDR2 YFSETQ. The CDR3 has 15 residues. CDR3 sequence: CASSPQTGMKDTQYF. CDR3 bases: TGCGCCAGCAGCCCCCAGACAGGGATGAAGGATACGCAGTATTTT.

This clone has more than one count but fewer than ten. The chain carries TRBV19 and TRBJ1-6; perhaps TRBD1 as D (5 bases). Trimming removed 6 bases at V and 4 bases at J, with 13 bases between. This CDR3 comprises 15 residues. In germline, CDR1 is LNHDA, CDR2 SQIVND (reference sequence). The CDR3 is CASSQGRAYNSPLHF. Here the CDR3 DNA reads TGTGCCAGTAGCCAGGGAAGGGCGTATAATTCACCCCTCCACTTT.

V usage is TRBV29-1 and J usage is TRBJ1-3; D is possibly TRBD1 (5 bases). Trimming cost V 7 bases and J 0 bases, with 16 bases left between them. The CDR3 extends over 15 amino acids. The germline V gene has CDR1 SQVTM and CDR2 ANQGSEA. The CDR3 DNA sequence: TGCAGCGCCAGGGACGGCCAGAGCTCTGGAAACACCATATATTTT. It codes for CSARDGQSSGNTIYF. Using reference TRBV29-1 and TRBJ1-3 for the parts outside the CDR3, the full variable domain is SAVISQKPSRDICQRGTSLTIQCQVDSQVTMMFWYRQQPGQSLTLIATANQGSEATYESGFVIDKFPISRPNLTFSTLTVSNMSPEDSSIYLCSARDGQSSGNTIYFGEGSWLTVV.